Sequencing of this T cell receptor beta chain was carried out in a study of shared clonotypes between healthy human individuals. Study findings and constraints: Generally, estimated richness proved larger in naive subsets than it did in memory subsets. Naive CD4 clonotypes were shared across a few donors at 4.5% to 6.5%.

V was trimmed by 1 base and J by 5 bases, leaving 16 bases between them. This CDR3 region has 16 residues. The germline CDR1 and CDR2 sequences are MGHRA and YSYEKL. TCRdb's table, derived via immunoSEQ multiplex PCR, lists solely in-frame clones and lacks some. The sample includes under 350,000 clones, around 86% seen only once; the top ten take roughly 16%. About this clone: Its antigen remains unknown.

The sample consisted of memory CD8+ T cells sorted from blood. Regarding subset: CD45RO+ cells pooled with CCR7-negative TemRA cells. The receptor's source is a man between 18 and 35 years old in good health. V usage is TRBV4-1 and J usage is TRBJ2-3; no clear D. The CDR3 DNA sequence: TGCGCCAGCAGCCAAGGGGTTGCGGCCCCCCGAGATACGCAGTATTTT. Its translation is CASSQGVAAPRDTQYF.